This entry lists 27 T cell receptor beta chains sequenced from one sample in a study of graft-versus-host responses after intestinal transplantation (dated by TCRdb to the early 2020s). What these receptors recognize is not known. This specimen's time point label, per the study, means: cells obtained before transplantation from donor or recipient. The receptor library was made with the immunoSEQ multiplex PCR assay. This is the immuneACCESS table as TCRdb keeps it, with only in-frame sequences that have V and J called. A part of the clones is gone; compared with another copy, unresolved V genes explain less than half, and the rest is unexplained. The sample has tens of thousands of clones on record, roughly nine tenths of them singletons. The ten most abundant clones make up more than 0.095% of the sample. The sequencing used unstimulated CD4+ T cells sorted from spleen or lymph node cells, collected before intestinal transplant. The receptors come from a human donor who received an intestinal transplant.

The count of this clone is one. V usage is TRBV18 and J usage is TRBJ2-3; 10 bases are shared with TRBD2. Germline V gene sequence: CDR1 KGHSH, CDR2 LQKENI. V gave up 2 bases and J gave up 3 bases; unmatched junction bases: 2. The CDR3 length is 15 residues. CDR3 DNA: TGTGCCAGCTCACCAAGCGGGGGGGAAACAGATACGCAGTATTTT. This translates into CASSPSGGETDTQYF.

V usage is TRBV4-3 and J usage is TRBJ1-5; perhaps TRBD1 as D (5 bases). The CDR3 has 18 amino acids. The V end lost 2 bases, the J end lost 1 base, and 18 bases lay between the germline ends. Germline V gives CDR1 LGHNA, CDR2 YSLEER. This CDR3 reads CASSQPPREGQSNQPQHF. The CDR3 nucleotides read TGCGCCAGCAGCCAACCCCCCCGGGAGGGGCAGAGCAATCAGCCCCAGCATTTT.

The chain carries TRBV7-6 and TRBJ2-5; TRBD1 is a possible D gene (5 bases). The CDR3 extends over 14 amino acids. Germline values: CDR1 SGHVS, CDR2 FNYEAQ. With 6 bases removed from V and 7 bases from J, the gap between germline ends came to 18 bases. The CDR3 loop reads CASRTDTTWGTQYF. In DNA, the CDR3 is TGTGCCAGCAGGACGGACACCACGTGGGGGACCCAGTACTTC. Supplemented by reference TRBV7-6 and TRBJ2-5, the full variable domain reads GAGVSQSPRYKVTKRGQDVALRCDPISGHVSLYWYRQALGQGPEFLTYFNYEAQQDKSGLPNDRFSAERPEGSISTLTIQRTEQRDSAMYRCASRTDTTWGTQYFGPGTRLLVL.

This clone came up once. This chain links TRBV6-5 with TRBJ1-1; no firm D call. The germline V and J ends were trimmed by 6 bases and 0 bases, with 14 bases remaining between them. This CDR3 comprises 15 residues. Germline V gene sequence: CDR1 MNHEY, CDR2 SVGAGI. The CDR3 sequence: CASSQGRGLNTEAFF. CDR3 nucleotide sequence: TGTGCCAGCAGCCAAGGGCGGGGATTGAACACTGAAGCTTTCTTT.

The chain employs TRBV30 and TRBJ2-7; 8 bases are shared with TRBD1. This CDR3 has 12 amino acids. Germline V gene sequence: CDR1 GTSNPN, CDR2 SVGIG (reference sequence). The V and J ends lost 2 bases and 3 bases, in that order; junction bases with no gene match: 0. CDR3 residues: CAWSTGGYEQYF. DNA of the CDR3: TGTGCCTGGAGTACAGGGGGCTACGAGCAGTACTTC.

The table lists this clone with a few counts. This chain joins TRBV10-3 and TRBJ2-7; TRBD1 is a possible D gene (6 bases). CDR3 length equals 14 residues. Germline CDR1 is ENHRY and CDR2 is SYGVKD. Trimming stripped 6 bases from V and 3 bases from J, with 15 bases between. For the CDR3, the DNA is TGTGCCATCAGAGGATTGGACAGCCTCTACGAGCAGTACTTC. This codes for CAIRGLDSLYEQYF.

This clone was detected only once. CDR3 region: CASSQLSGRDTDTQYF. The CDR3 region has the DNA TGTGCCAGCAGCCAATTAAGTGGGCGGGACACAGATACGCAGTATTTT. This chain uses TRBV14 with TRBJ2-3; the D gene is possibly TRBD2 (6 bases). Germline V gives CDR1 SGHDN, CDR2 FVKESK. The CDR3 consists of 16 residues. Trimming took 2 bases from V and 2 from J, leaving 14 bases between them.

The CDR3 DNA follows: TGTGGGCTACAGGGGGAAGAATTTGTAGAGACCCAGTACTTC. This sequence encodes CGLQGEEFVETQYF. This chain links TRBV14 with TRBJ2-5, with 8 bases fitting TRBD1. Germline values: CDR1 SGHDN, CDR2 FVKESK. The length of the CDR3 is 14 residues.

Points on this clone: Other nucleotide sequences in the sample specify the same CDR3. The V call is TRBV4-3, the J call TRBJ1-5, with D uncertain. Trimming removed 0 bases from V and 1 base from J, with 7 bases in between. Germline CDR1 reads LGHNA; CDR2 reads YSLEER. The CDR3 extends over 15 amino acids. CDR3 in DNA: TGCGCCAGCAGCCAAGATAGAGGAAGCAATCAGCCCCAGCATTTT. As protein: CASSQDRGSNQPQHF.

J is TRBJ1-5 and V is TRBV11-2; D is perhaps TRBD1 (5 bases). CDR1 is SGHAT and CDR2 is FQNNGV in the germline V gene. The V and J ends lost 2 bases and 0 bases respectively, with 5 bases between them. The CDR3 spans 14 residues. CDR3 region: CASSLQGSNQPQHF. CDR3 in DNA: TGTGCCAGCAGCTTACAGGGTAGCAATCAGCCCCAGCATTTT.

The V and J genes are TRBV7-2 and TRBJ2-7, with D possibly TRBD1 on 5 matching bases. The CDR3 sequence is 14 residues long. The V and J ends lost 6 bases and 1 base respectively, with 13 bases between them. From germline, CDR1 is SGHTA and CDR2 FQGNSA. CDR3 region: CASRLSGSSYEQYF. The CDR3 coding sequence is TGTGCCAGCAGACTATCAGGGTCGTCCTACGAGCAGTACTTC. The variable domain in full, completed from reference TRBV7-2 and TRBJ2-7, reads GAGVSQSPSNKVTEKGKDVELRCDPISGHTALYWYRQSLGQGLEFLIYFQGNSAPDKSGLPSDRFSAERTGGSVSTLTIQRTQQEDSAVYLCASRLSGSSYEQYFGPGTRLTVT.

J is TRBJ1-6 and V is TRBV5-6, with 7 bases lining up with TRBD1. Germline V gene sequence: CDR1 SGHDT, CDR2 YYEEEE. With 2 bases clipped from V and 10 bases from J, the junction kept 6 bases outside the gene matches. This CDR3 is 14 amino acids long. CDR3 sequence (DNA): TGTGCCAGCAGCTTTACAGGGGTGGAGTCACCCCTCCACTTT. Its protein product is CASSFTGVESPLHF.

V and J are TRBV4-3 and TRBJ2-2; 11 bases match TRBD2. CDR1 is LGHNA, CDR2 YSLEER, per germline. This CDR3 contains 18 residues. After removal of 1 base from V and 0 bases from J, the junction contained 4 bases not matched to a gene. CDR3 sequence (DNA): TGCGCCAGCAGCCAAGTGGTTAGCGGGGGGGCGAACACCGGGGAGCTGTTTTTT. The encoded protein is CASSQVVSGGANTGELFF.

The chain links TRBV12-5 to TRBJ1-3; D is undetermined. V was clipped by 4 bases and J by 8 bases, with 9 bases between them. CDR3 size: 12 residues. Germline-derived CDR1 and CDR2 are LGHNT and FRNRAP. The CDR3 loop is CASGSDGDTIYF. CDR3 coding DNA: TGTGCTAGTGGTTCGGACGGGGACACCATATATTTT.

The gene calls are TRBV4-3 and TRBJ2-3; 12 bases align to TRBD2. The CDR3 extends over 19 amino acids. Unmatched junction bases numbered 8, after V lost 1 base and J lost 0 bases. Germline V CDR1 and CDR2: LGHNA, YSLEER. The CDR3 is CASSQAGTSGPISTDTQYF. The CDR3 DNA sequence: TGCGCCAGCAGCCAAGCTGGGACTAGCGGGCCTATCAGCACAGATACGCAGTATTTT.

The chain joins TRBV10-1 to TRBJ2-4; D ambiguous. In germline, CDR1 is WNHNN, CDR2 SYGVQD (reference sequence). This CDR3 is 15 amino acids long. The V end lost 0 bases, the J end lost 6 bases, and 12 bases lay between the germline ends. The CDR3 coding sequence is TGCGCCAGCAGTGAGTCGCGAGGCATTGGAAACATTCAGTACTTC. Its translation is CASSESRGIGNIQYF.

The rearrangement uses TRBV30 and TRBJ2-7; TRBD1 agrees at 9 bases. This CDR3 contains 13 residues. V lost 3 bases to trimming and J lost 3 bases; unmatched junction nucleotides: 3. Germline CDR1 GTSNPN, CDR2 SVGIG (reference sequence). Here the CDR3 reads CAWRGQGRYEQYF. The CDR3 DNA reads as TGTGCCTGGAGGGGACAGGGCCGCTACGAGCAGTACTTC. The complete variable domain, with remaining parts taken from reference TRBV30 and TRBJ2-7, reads SQTIHQWPATLVQPVGSPLSLECTVEGTSNPNLYWYRQAAGRGLQLLFYSVGIGQISSEVPQNLSASRPQDRQFILSSKKLLLSDSGFYLCAWRGQGRYEQYFGPGTRLTVT.

The J gene is TRBJ2-6, the V gene TRBV13; D is ambiguous. CDR3 size: 15 residues. Trimming pared 3 bases from V and 0 bases from J, leaving 6 bases between. Germline CDR1 PRHDT, CDR2 FYEKMQ (reference sequence). The CDR3 bases are TGTGCCAGCAGCTTGGGCCCCTCTGGGGCCAACGTCCTGACTTTC. Translating it yields CASSLGPSGANVLTF.

This chain connects TRBV6-5 to TRBJ1-6; 8 positions match TRBD1. The CDR3 covers 16 residues. Per germline, CDR1 MNHEY and CDR2 SVGAGI. V shed 0 bases, J shed 5 bases, and the junction held 3 bases outside the gene matches. The DNA of the CDR3 is TGTGCCAGCAGTTACTCGAGGACAGGGAATAATTCACCCCTCCACTTT. Amino acids: CASSYSRTGNNSPLHF.

The CDR3 protein is CASSPRLAGSYNEQFF. CDR3 bases: TGTGCCAGCAGCCCAAGACTAGCGGGGTCGTACAATGAGCAGTTCTTC. The chain couples TRBV7-2 to TRBJ2-1; 11 nucleotides agree with TRBD2. The CDR3 loop spans 16 amino acids. V lost 5 bases and J lost 4; bases outside the gene matches: 7. CDR1 and CDR2 from the germline V gene are SGHTA and FQGNSA.

This clone was counted between two and nine times. V gene TRBV7-6 combines with J gene TRBJ2-1; the D is unclear. Germline V CDR1 and CDR2: SGHVS, FNYEAQ. Trimming left V 5 bases short and J 0 bases short, with 14 bases between. This CDR3 region has 16 residues. The CDR3 nucleotides read TGTGCCAGCAGCCTAGGACGACAAAGCTCCTACAATGAGCAGTTCTTC. Amino acid sequence: CASSLGRQSSYNEQFF.

In DNA, the CDR3 is TGTGCCAGCAGCTTAGCTGTAGCGGATCCCAAAAACATTCAGTACTTC. Its protein product is CASSLAVADPKNIQYF. This chain joins TRBV7-2 and TRBJ2-4; weak D call: TRBD2 (6 bases). Trimming shortened V by 0 bases and J by 2 bases, and 11 bases separated the two germline ends. The CDR3 sequence is 16 residues long. Germline CDR1 SGHTA, CDR2 FQGNSA.

The chain links TRBV27 to TRBJ1-2; D might be TRBD1 (5 bases). In germline, CDR1 is MNHEY, CDR2 SMNVEV (reference sequence). The CDR3 consists of 16 residues. The germline V and J ends were trimmed by 7 bases and 3 bases, with 21 bases remaining between them. The CDR3 here is CASTSSSGRGDYGYTF. Here the CDR3 DNA reads TGTGCCAGCACTTCCTCGTCGGGTCGGGGGGACTATGGCTACACCTTC.

V is TRBV6-6 and J is TRBJ2-3; 7 bases map to TRBD2. The CDR3 runs 12 residues. V was clipped by 7 bases and J by 8 bases; unmatched bases: 6. The germline gives CDR1 MNHNY, CDR2 SVGAGI (reference sequence). CDR3 residues: CASNLSGGTQYF. In DNA, the CDR3 is TGTGCCAGCAACCTTTCGGGAGGTACGCAGTATTTT.

The chain uses TRBV6-5 and TRBJ2-2; 7 bases fit TRBD2. Germline CDR1 MNHEY, CDR2 SVGAGI. The ends lost 6 bases at V and 13 bases at J; junction bases unmatched: 8. This CDR3 comprises 12 residues. Here the CDR3 reads CASRRGGSGLFF. The CDR3, as DNA: TGTGCCAGCAGGCGCGGGGGATCGGGGCTGTTTTTT.

J is TRBJ1-2 and V is TRBV7-9; perhaps TRBD1 as D (5 bases). The CDR3 is made up of 15 amino acids. V was pared by 1 base and J by 3 bases, with 12 bases between. Germline lookup yields CDR1 SEHNR and CDR2 FQNEAQ (reference sequence). The CDR3 DNA follows: TGTGCCAGCAGCTTAGATGGGGCTCGGTACTATGGCTACACCTTC. It encodes CASSLDGARYYGYTF.

The rearrangement joins TRBV30 to TRBJ1-2; tentative D call: TRBD1 (6 bases). Trimming stripped 2 bases from V and 3 bases from J, with 13 bases between. CDR1 is GTSNPN, CDR2 SVGIG, per germline (reference sequence). This CDR3 comprises 14 residues. CDR3: CAWSRSGTYYGYTF. The CDR3 nucleotides read TGTGCCTGGAGTCGGAGCGGGACATACTATGGCTACACCTTC. Using reference TRBV30 and TRBJ1-2 for the parts outside the CDR3, the full variable domain is SQTIHQWPATLVQPVGSPLSLECTVEGTSNPNLYWYRQAAGRGLQLLFYSVGIGQISSEVPQNLSASRPQDRQFILSSKKLLLSDSGFYLCAWSRSGTYYGYTFGSGTRLTVV.